The next 18 T cell receptor beta chains were all read from a single sample in a study of blood T cell repertoires in COVID-19 (dated by TCRdb to 2019 to 2021). The library came from the immunoSEQ multiplex PCR assay. TCRdb obtained this table from immuneACCESS and retained in-frame rearrangements with V and J assigned. These tables miss some clones; where compared with another copy, unresolved V genes account for less than half of the shortfall, and the remainder is unexplained. For this sample there are some 200,000 clones; around nine tenths appear just once. The ten most abundant clones make up 7% to 8.5% of the sample. The sample consisted of PBMCs or T cells enriched from blood (not recorded which). These receptors came from a man under 40 in a cohort exposed to, infected with or recovered from COVID-19 (not recorded which).

V is TRBV7-9 and J is TRBJ2-2, with TRBD2 as a possible D gene (5 bases). The CDR3 spans 14 residues. Germline V lookup: CDR1 SEHNR, CDR2 FQNEAQ (reference sequence). V lost 5 bases to trimming and J lost 2 bases, with 9 bases between them. This CDR3 is CASSPGLNTGELFF. DNA for the CDR3: TGTGCCAGCAGCCCCGGACTTAACACCGGGGAGCTGTTTTTT.

This clone was recorded at least ten times. This chain connects TRBV2 to TRBJ2-2; 14 positions agree with TRBD2. Germline values: CDR1 SNHLY, CDR2 FYNNEI. After removal of 8 bases from V and 4 bases from J, the junction contained 6 bases not matched to a gene. The CDR3 is 16 amino acids. This CDR3 is CASSPTSGRVTGELFF. The CDR3 nucleotides read TGTGCCAGCTCTCCGACTAGCGGGAGGGTCACCGGGGAGCTGTTTTTT.

This chain connects TRBV6-2 or TRBV6-3 to TRBJ2-1; 7 bases align to TRBD2. After removal of 6 bases from V and 4 bases from J, the junction contained 9 bases not matched to a gene. Germline CDR1 and CDR2: MNHEY and SVGEGT. CDR3 size: 15 residues. This chain's CDR3 is CASSPMGGSYNEQFF. In DNA form, the CDR3 reads TGTGCCAGCAGCCCCATGGGGGGGTCGTACAATGAGCAGTTCTTC.

V and J are TRBV7-3 and TRBJ1-1, with 8 bases identical to TRBD1. This CDR3 is built from 12 residues. The V segment lost 3 bases and the J segment 8 bases; nucleotides outside the gene matches: 2. Germline values: CDR1 SGHTA, CDR2 FQGTGA. DNA of the CDR3: TGTGCCAGCAGCTTCTCAGGGGGCGAAGCTTTCTTT. Amino acid sequence: CASSFSGGEAFF. Combining the CDR3 with reference TRBV7-3 and TRBJ1-1 gives the whole variable domain GAGVSQTPSNKVTEKGKYVELRCDPISGHTALYWYRQSLGQGPEFLIYFQGTGAADDSGLPNDRFFAVRPEGSVSTLKIQRTERGDSAVYLCASSFSGGEAFFGQGTRLTVV.

The genes are TRBV3-1 (or the pseudogene TRBV3-2) and TRBJ1-5; 7 bases align to TRBD1. The V gene's germline CDR1 is LGHDT and CDR2 YNNKEL (reference sequence). V was clipped by 3 bases and J by 2 bases; unmatched bases: 10. The CDR3 is 17 amino acids. CDR3 nucleotides: TGTGCCAGCAGCCAGGCCGATCTAACAGGGGGCAATCAGCCCCAGCATTTT. This codes for CASSQADLTGGNQPQHF.

The chain uses TRBV19 and TRBJ2-3; 10 nucleotides line up with TRBD2. CDR1 LNHDA and CDR2 SQIVND come from the germline V gene (reference sequence). V was clipped by 0 bases and J by 6 bases; unmatched bases: 9. The CDR3 is 17 amino acids. This CDR3 is CASSIDRPSGRYDTQYF. The CDR3 nucleotides read TGTGCCAGTAGTATAGATCGGCCTAGCGGGAGATACGATACGCAGTATTTT.

The CDR3 protein is CASSSTGGATEAFF. DNA for the CDR3: TGTGCCAGCAGTTCCACAGGGGGGGCGACTGAAGCTTTCTTT. This chain links TRBV28 with TRBJ1-1, with TRBD1 identical over 8 bases. Losses at the gene ends were 4 bases for V and 5 bases for J; bases not matched to a gene: 6. The CDR3 has 14 amino acids. Germline assignment: CDR1 MDHEN and CDR2 SYDVKM.

This clone was observed a handful of times. This chain connects TRBV7-9 to TRBJ2-2; D is unclear. The CDR3 length is 14 residues. Germline CDR1 and CDR2: SEHNR and FQNEAQ (reference sequence). V lost 1 base and J 2 bases, leaving 5 bases between the germline ends. CDR3 bases: TGTGCCAGCAGCTTAGAACTTAACACCGGGGAGCTGTTTTTT. It specifies CASSLELNTGELFF.

The chain has TRBV28 and TRBJ1-5; TRBD1 matches at 7 bases. This CDR3 spans 16 amino acids. From germline, CDR1 is MDHEN and CDR2 SYDVKM. The V and J ends lost 4 bases and 0 bases, in that order; junction bases with no gene match: 6. The CDR3 DNA is TGTGCCAGCAGTTCAAAACAGGGGATTAGCAATCAGCCCCAGCATTTT. Its translation is CASSSKQGISNQPQHF.

The chain joins TRBV19 to TRBJ2-7; 8 bases line up with TRBD2. CDR3 length: 16 amino acids. The J segment lost 6 bases and the V segment lost 1 base, leaving 11 bases of the junction unmatched. Per the germline V gene, CDR1 is LNHDA and CDR2 is SQIVND (reference sequence). CDR3 sequence: CASSIVSGRAGGEQYF. The CDR3 bases are TGTGCCAGTAGTATAGTTTCCGGGAGGGCCGGCGGCGAGCAGTACTTC.

This chain joins TRBV19 and TRBJ2-5; tentatively, D is TRBD1 (5 bases). The germline V gene encodes CDR1 LNHDA and CDR2 SQIVND (reference sequence). This CDR3 is 12 amino acids long. V was cut by 7 bases and J by 9 bases, with 15 bases left in between. This CDR3 reads CASKGLVPSQYF. CDR3 bases: TGTGCCAGTAAGGGGCTGGTTCCTTCCCAGTACTTC. The whole variable domain, remainder taken from reference TRBV19 and TRBJ2-5, is DGGITQSPKYLFRKEGQNVTLSCEQNLNHDAMYWYRQDPGQGLRLIYYSQIVNDFQKGDIAEGYSVSREKKESFPLTVTSAQKNPTAFYLCASKGLVPSQYFGPGTRLLVL.

V is TRBV19 and J is TRBJ1-1; 7 nucleotides agree with TRBD1. V gave up 3 bases and J gave up 1 base; unmatched junction bases: 5. Germline V gives CDR1 LNHDA, CDR2 SQIVND (reference sequence). CDR3 size: 15 residues. CDR3 DNA sequence: TGTGCCAGTAGTATTATACAGGGGAGGAACACTGAAGCTTTCTTT. Residues: CASSIIQGRNTEAFF.

This chain uses TRBV28 with TRBJ1-1, with no clear D. This CDR3 region has 14 residues. V lost 6 bases, J lost 10 bases, and 21 bases lay in between. Germline CDR1 and CDR2: MDHEN and SYDVKM. This chain's CDR3 is CASRSPLVAVRAFF. In nucleotides, the CDR3 is TGTGCCAGCAGATCCCCCCTGGTAGCGGTCAGAGCTTTCTTT.

V and J are TRBV18 and TRBJ2-3; 12 bases are a match to TRBD1. The J segment lost 4 bases and the V segment lost 2 bases, leaving 4 bases of the junction unmatched. Germline CDR1 reads KGHSH; CDR2 reads LQKENI. This CDR3 comprises 16 residues. Here the CDR3 DNA reads TGTGCCAGCTCACCAGGGACAGGGGGCCCCTCAGATACGCAGTATTTT. Protein: CASSPGTGGPSDTQYF.

The chain joins TRBV10-3 to TRBJ2-1, with D possibly being TRBD2 (6 bases). Germline CDR1 ENHRY, CDR2 SYGVKD. The CDR3 runs to 15 residues. V gave up 3 bases and J gave up 7 bases, with 16 bases separating them. The CDR3 reads CAISDGGAGANEQFF. The CDR3, as DNA: TGTGCCATCAGTGATGGCGGGGCAGGCGCGAATGAGCAGTTCTTC.

This clone showed up just a few times. The chain has TRBV5-1 and TRBJ1-3; no clear D. The CDR3 is made up of 13 amino acids. Trimming pared 0 bases from V and 4 bases from J, leaving 5 bases between. Germline-derived CDR1 and CDR2 are SGHRS and YFSETQ. CDR3 region: CASSLETGNTIYF. The CDR3 nucleotides are TGCGCCAGCAGCTTGGAAACAGGAAACACCATATATTTT.

The gene calls are TRBV7-9 and TRBJ1-1; D perhaps matches TRBD1 (6 bases). Germline-derived CDR1 and CDR2 are SEHNR and FQNEAQ (reference sequence). V was trimmed by 3 bases and J by 6 bases, leaving 17 bases between them. CDR3 length: 15 residues. The CDR3 sequence is CASSFGQGFIPEAFF. In nucleotides, the CDR3 is TGTGCCAGCAGCTTTGGGCAGGGGTTCATCCCTGAAGCTTTCTTT.

The chain recombines TRBV5-1 with TRBJ2-4; 7 positions match TRBD1. Looked up from germline, CDR1 is SGHRS and CDR2 is YFSETQ. The V gene end was trimmed by 4 bases and the J gene end by 6 bases; junction bases not matched to a gene: 7. CDR3 length: 14 residues. In DNA form, the CDR3 reads TGCGCCAGCAGCGGGGACAGCGCGGGAAACATTCAGTACTTC. Translation: CASSGDSAGNIQYF.